One T cell receptor beta chain is described in this entry. The source of the sample is a study of blood T cell repertoires in COVID-19. Some clones are missing from TCRdb's copy, which holds only in-frame ones; the method was immunoSEQ multiplex PCR. The sample gives about 120,000 clones, more than 65% of which show up once; around 2% is in the top ten. CDR3 length: 16 residues. CDR1 is SNHLY, CDR2 FYNNEI, per germline. V gave up 6 bases and J gave up 0 bases, with 15 bases separating them. The sequence came from a woman in her seventies with acute or convalescent COVID-19. The V gene is TRBV2, the J gene TRBJ2-1, with D tentatively TRBD1 (5 bases). Material for sequencing was peripheral blood. This chain's CDR3 is CASSPRGATSYNEQFF. The CDR3 DNA is TGTGCCAGCAGCCCTCGTGGGGCCACCTCCTACAATGAGCAGTTCTTC.